Listed below are T cell receptor beta chains from one sample, sequenced in a study of a mutant IDH1 vaccine in newly diagnosed glioma. Which antigens these TCRs recognize remains unknown. Assay used: immunoSEQ multiplex PCR; TCRdb lists only in-frame clones, some missing. The table includes some 40,000 clones, roughly 76% detected once. The starting material was PBMCs, obtained from a glioma patient whose treatment included an IDH1 peptide vaccine. The receptors here all came from a man aged 35-49 years with glioma. Each CDR3 is given with its conserved first and last residue. The D gene is left open where the match is weak. Size tells how often a clone was seen (once, few, many) or the class of an expanded clone, and some rows leave it out.

j_call	d_call	clone_size	v_call	cdr3_aa	cdr3_nt
TRBJ2-1	NA	once	TRBV7-2	CASSLVDEQFF	TGTGCCAGCAGCTTAGTGGATGAGCAGTTCTTC
TRBJ2-1	TRBD2	once	TRBV9	CASSEGTSGSYEQFF	TGTGCCAGCAGCGAGGGGACTAGCGGGAGCTATGAGCAGTTCTTC
TRBJ2-7	TRBD2	NA	TRBV10-3	CAISEYSGTRAYEQYF	TGTGCCATCAGTGAGTATAGCGGGACGAGAGCCTACGAGCAGTACTTC
TRBJ2-1	TRBD1	NA	TRBV9	CASSETGGNEQFF	TGTGCCAGCAGCGAGACAGGGGGCAATGAGCAGTTCTTC
TRBJ1-2	TRBD1	NA	TRBV7-7	CASSRDRGYGYTF	TGTGCTAGCAGCCGGGACAGGGGATATGGCTACACCTTC
TRBJ2-2	NA	NA	TRBV6-5	CASSSQGGHGELFF	TGTGCCAGCAGCTCCCAGGGAGGTCACGGGGAGCTGTTTTTT
TRBJ2-3	TRBD2	NA	TRBV4-2	CASSQQTSGGADTQYF	TGTGCCAGCAGCCAACAGACTAGCGGGGGGGCCGATACGCAGTATTTT
TRBJ2-7	TRBD2	NA	TRBV5-1	CASSRTSGGYEQYF	TGCGCCAGCAGCCGGACTAGCGGGGGCTACGAGCAGTACTTC
TRBJ1-2	NA	once	TRBV6-1	CASSESTENYGYTF	TGTGCCAGCAGTGAGAGCACAGAGAACTATGGCTACACCTTC
TRBJ2-7	NA	NA	TRBV15	CATSRDLQGKQYF	TGTGCCACCAGCAGAGATCTCCAGGGGAAGCAGTACTTC
TRBJ1-6	NA	NA	TRBV13	CASSTRYSEPLHF	TGTGCCAGCAGCACGAGGTACAGCGAACCCCTCCACTTT
TRBJ2-3	TRBD2	NA	TRBV18	CASSPLPGLAGSTDTQYF	TGTGCCAGCTCACCACTTCCGGGACTAGCGGGTAGCACAGATACGCAGTATTTT
TRBJ2-7	TRBD2	medium-sized	TRBV4-1	CASSHTGTSDEQYF	TGCGCCAGCAGCCACACCGGGACTAGTGACGAGCAGTACTTC
TRBJ2-5	TRBD1	NA	TRBV9	CASSGRAQGGRETQYF	TGTGCCAGCAGCGGAAGGGCACAGGGGGGTCGAGAGACCCAGTACTTC
TRBJ2-1	NA	few	TRBV29-1	CSVQASANNEQFF	TGCAGCGTTCAGGCTAGCGCTAACAATGAGCAGTTCTTC
TRBJ2-3	TRBD2	NA	TRBV6-6	CASRLGGTSSDTQYF	TGTGCCAGCAGGTTAGGGGGGACTAGCTCTGATACGCAGTATTTT
TRBJ1-1	NA	NA	TRBV30	CATRDFSRNTEAFF	TGTGCCACTCGGGACTTCTCCCGGAACACTGAAGCTTTCTTT